This TCR beta chain was captured in a study of cytomegalovirus exposure and HLA in healthy donors. V was pared by 5 bases and J by 3 bases, with 10 bases between. The CDR3 runs to 13 residues. Germline assignment: CDR1 LNHDA and CDR2 SQIVND (reference sequence). Study-wide points: The authors enumerated some 160 TCR beta chains as linked to cytomegalovirus. An analysis that was carried out later associated approximately 17,000 TCR beta sequences with HLA alleles at 0.05 false discovery rate.

With respect to this clone: Antigen: not known.

13 Jbeta primers and 60 Vbeta primers were used for the PCR. Here immunoSEQ multiplex PCR was the method, and the copy in TCRdb shows in-frame clones only, minus some. Of around 150,000 clones listed, 68% are singletons. The chain recombines TRBV19 with TRBJ1-1; D is undetermined. The sample taken for sequencing was PBMCs. The source is a man between 45 and 60 years old in good health and CMV-seronegative. CDR3 nucleotides: TGTGCCAGTAGTCCGCCGGGGTACACTGAAGCTTTCTTT. Translation gives CASSPPGYTEAFF. Full variable domain (remainder filled in from reference TRBV19 and TRBJ1-1): DGGITQSPKYLFRKEGQNVTLSCEQNLNHDAMYWYRQDPGQGLRLIYYSQIVNDFQKGDIAEGYSVSREKKESFPLTVTSAQKNPTAFYLCASSPPGYTEAFFGQGTRLTVV.